A selection of T cell receptor beta chains follows, all from one sample in a study of blood T cell repertoires in COVID-19. Profiled with immunoSEQ multiplex PCR; TCRdb holds only in-frame clones, not every one. The profile shows 90,000 to 100,000 clones, around 80% of them singletons. Sequenced sample: peripheral blood. These receptors were obtained from a man between 65 and 85 years old with acute or convalescent COVID-19. The CDR3 runs from the conserved cysteine through the conserved F or W. D genes are given only for firm matches. Clone size is stated in some rows and not others, as once, few, many or a class when expanded.

J | D | V | size | DNA | CDR3
TRBJ2-7 | TRBD1 | TRBV28 | few | TGTGCCAGCAGTTCCAATCCACATGCCCTTTTTCCGGGACAGGAACGAAGTCGGCAGTACTTC | CASSSNPHALFPGQERSRQYF
TRBJ2-7 | TRBD2 | TRBV28 | - | TGTGCCAGCAGTTCCCTCCTTAGCGGGATACCCTACGAGCAGTACTTC | CASSSLLSGIPYEQYF
TRBJ2-7 | - | TRBV28 | - | TGTGCCAGCCATCGATCGCGGAGCTCCTACGAGCAGTACTTC | CASHRSRSSYEQYF
TRBJ2-1 | TRBD2 | TRBV4-1 | - | TGCGCCAGCAGCCCCGGGGGGAGGGGCTCCTACAATGAGCAGTTCTTC | CASSPGGRGSYNEQFF
TRBJ2-1 | - | TRBV18 | - | TGTGCCAGCTCGCCTAGCCAGGGGAATGAGCAGTTCTTC | CASSPSQGNEQFF
TRBJ1-1 | TRBD1 | TRBV10-3 | - | TGTGCCATCAGTGAACGACAGGGGAGCACTGAAGCTTTCTTT | CAISERQGSTEAFF
TRBJ2-3 | TRBD1 | TRBV10-1 | - | TGCGCCAAGGACAGGGGGAAACCGGGAGAAGGAACAGATACGCAGTATTTT | CAKDRGKPGEGTDTQYF
TRBJ1-2 | TRBD1 | TRBV10-3 | - | TGTGCCATCAGAACGGACAGGGGAAATGGCTACACCTTC | CAIRTDRGNGYTF
TRBJ2-3 | - | TRBV29-1 | - | TGCAGCGTTGCTCAGTCCAGAGATACGCAGTATTTT | CSVAQSRDTQYF
TRBJ2-7 | TRBD2 | TRBV13 | - | TGTGCCAGCAGCTGGTGGACTAGCGGTTCCTACGAGCAGTACTTC | CASSWWTSGSYEQYF
TRBJ2-5 | TRBD2 | TRBV27 | - | TGTGCCAGCAGTTTAGGTCTCGGGAGGGCGGGGGAGACCCAGTACTTC | CASSLGLGRAGETQYF
TRBJ1-4 | - | TRBV30 | - | TGTGCCTGGAGTGTACTTGGGGGCCCAAATGAAAAACTGTTTTTT | CAWSVLGGPNEKLFF
TRBJ2-6 | TRBD1 | TRBV19 | once | TGTGCCAGTAGGACAGGGGCCGGGGCCAACGTCCTGACTTTC | CASRTGAGANVLTF
TRBJ2-7 | - | TRBV11-2 | - | TGTGCCAGCAGCCGGACTGGAGACTACGAGCAGTACTTC | CASSRTGDYEQYF
TRBJ1-1 | - | TRBV7-2 | - | TGTGCCAGCAGCTTAAGGACACCTCCCGAAGCTTTCTTT | CASSLRTPPEAFF
TRBJ1-1 | - | TRBV11-2 | - | TGTGCCAGCAGCTTAGCGGGGACTGAAGCTTTCTTT | CASSLAGTEAFF
TRBJ1-2 | - | TRBV25-1 | - | TGTGCCAGCAGTGCCGGGACTTATGGCTACACCTTC | CASSAGTYGYTF
TRBJ1-2 | TRBD1 | TRBV4-2 | - | TGTGCCAGCAGCCAAGAGAGGGTAGACAGGGAGATCTATGGCTACACCTTC | CASSQERVDREIYGYTF
TRBJ1-5 | - | TRBV27 | - | TGTGCCAGCAGTTTGACAGACAATCAGCCCCAGCATTTT | CASSLTDNQPQHF
TRBJ1-5 | - | TRBV6-2/TRBV6-3 | - | TGTGCCAGCAGCCCGGGGGGAGAAAGGGAGAATCAGCCCCAGCATTTT | CASSPGGERENQPQHF
TRBJ2-3 | - | TRBV29-1 | few | TGCAGCGTTGAAGAGACAATCAGCACAGATACGCAGTATTTT | CSVEETISTDTQYF